The source of this T cell receptor beta chain is a study of blood T cell repertoires in COVID-19. For the study at large: Italy, Spain and the United States were the sources of the convalescent and acute COVID-19 samples. The analysed material was cDNA or gDNA that came from T cells, B-cell-depleted T cells, or PBMCs.

Germline V lookup: CDR1 SGHTA, CDR2 FQGNSA. The CDR3 spans 16 residues. Trimming at V came to 5 bases and at J to 6 bases, leaving 11 bases not matched to a gene. Sequenced by immunoSEQ multiplex PCR; TCRdb stores in-frame clones only, minus some. The sample holds 160,000 or so clones, approximately 87% seen once. The chain uses TRBV7-2 and TRBJ2-7; 12 bases agree with TRBD2. This sequence originates from a woman aged 70-85 years with acute or convalescent COVID-19. The source material was peripheral blood. The CDR3 sequence: CASSPRLAGGRGEQYF. In nucleotides, the CDR3 is TGTGCCAGCAGCCCCCGCCTAGCGGGAGGGCGGGGCGAGCAGTACTTC.